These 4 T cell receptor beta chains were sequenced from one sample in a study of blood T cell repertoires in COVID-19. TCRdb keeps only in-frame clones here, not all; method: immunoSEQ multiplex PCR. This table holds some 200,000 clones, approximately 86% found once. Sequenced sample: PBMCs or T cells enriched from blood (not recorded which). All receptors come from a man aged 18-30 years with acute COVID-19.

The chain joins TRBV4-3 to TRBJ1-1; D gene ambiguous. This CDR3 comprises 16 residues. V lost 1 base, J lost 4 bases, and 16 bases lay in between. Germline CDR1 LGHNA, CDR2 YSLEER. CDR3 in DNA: TGCGCCAGCAGCCAAGCTTTAGAGGGCCCCCGCACTGAAGCTTTCTTT. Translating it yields CASSQALEGPRTEAFF.

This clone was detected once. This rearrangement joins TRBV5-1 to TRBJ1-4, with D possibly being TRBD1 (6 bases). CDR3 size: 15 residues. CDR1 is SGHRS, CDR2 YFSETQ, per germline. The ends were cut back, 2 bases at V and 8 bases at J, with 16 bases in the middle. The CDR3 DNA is TGCGCCAGCAGCTTTTTCACAGGGTTTCGCGAAAAACTGTTTTTT. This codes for CASSFFTGFREKLFF.

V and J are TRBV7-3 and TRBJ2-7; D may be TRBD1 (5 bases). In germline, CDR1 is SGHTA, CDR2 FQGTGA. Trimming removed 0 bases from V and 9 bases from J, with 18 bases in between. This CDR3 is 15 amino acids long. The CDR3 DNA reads TGTGCCAGCAGCTTAACCAGGGATCCCATCGATCGGCAGTACTTC. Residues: CASSLTRDPIDRQYF.

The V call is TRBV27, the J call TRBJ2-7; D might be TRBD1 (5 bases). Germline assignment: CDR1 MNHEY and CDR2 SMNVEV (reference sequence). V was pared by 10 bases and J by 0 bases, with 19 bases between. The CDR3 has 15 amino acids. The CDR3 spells CATPFRAKCSYEQYF. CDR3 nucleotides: TGTGCCACCCCCTTCAGGGCAAAGTGCTCCTACGAGCAGTACTTC.